This T cell receptor (beta chain) was captured by sequencing in a study of blood T cell repertoires in COVID-19. Clones were sequenced by immunoSEQ multiplex PCR, and TCRdb holds only the in-frame ones, with some missing. The profile covers roughly 300,000 clones, with more than 90% appearing a single time and approximately 18% taken by the ten largest. Enrolled through a virtual design, the participants were between roughly 18 and 100 years of age and came from about two dozen US areas. This CDR3 contains 15 residues. Per germline, CDR1 MNHEY and CDR2 SVGAGI. Between the trimmed V and J ends, which lost 6 bases and 5 bases, there was a span of 16 bases.

The chain uses TRBV6-5 and TRBJ2-2; D is unclear. The sample comprised PBMCs or T cells enriched from blood (not recorded which). This sequence was found in a woman in her twenties or thirties who had recovered from COVID-19. The CDR3 coding sequence is TGTGCCAGCAGCCTCGTTGATCCGCGGACCGGGGAGCTGTTTTTT. The encoded protein is CASSLVDPRTGELFF.